This T cell receptor (beta chain) was recorded in a study of ipilimumab plus nivolumab after autologous stem cell transplantation. Overall study context: Patients received a median of about 5 ipilimumab and roughly eight nivolumab doses.

Dosing: nivolumab 3 mg/kg IV, weeks 1, 4, 7, 10, then every two weeks to week 26. This CDR3 has 13 residues. The V and J ends lost 5 bases and 5 bases respectively, with 12 bases between them. The V gene's germline CDR1 is MNHNS and CDR2 SASEGT. This clone occurred many times. Repertoires were generated with immunoSEQ multiplex PCR, while TCRdb's copy carries only in-frame clones and drops some. The data contain 15,000 or so clones, roughly 70% of them seen just once; the ten biggest clones take up 20% to 25%. The chain recombines TRBV6-1 with TRBJ1-1, with TRBD1 as a possible D gene (6 bases). The material sequenced was PBMCs, taken in a trial of ipilimumab plus nivolumab as post-transplant consolidation. This TCR was recovered from a male donor with diffuse large B-cell lymphoma. The CDR3 DNA sequence: TGTGCCAGCAGTACAAACAGGGATACTGAAGCTTTCTTT. Translation: CASSTNRDTEAFF.